The source of this T cell receptor beta chain is a study of T cell responses to AZD1222 COVID-19 vaccine. The sample holds one count of this clone. The repertoire was sequenced with immunoSEQ multiplex PCR; TCRdb's copy has only in-frame clones and lacks some. The repertoire holds roughly 110,000 clones, roughly 90% seen once, with roughly 7% in the top ten. The sample in question was peripheral blood, obtained on day 0 of AZD1222 vaccination. The sequence was obtained from an adult in good health.

CDR3 coding DNA: TGTGCCAGCAGCGCCCATACTAGCGGCTTCGACAATGAGCAGTTCTTC. Translating it yields CASSAHTSGFDNEQFF. V is TRBV9 and J is TRBJ2-1; 8 nucleotides align to TRBD2. CDR3 length: 16 amino acids. CDR1 and CDR2 (germline): SGDLS, YYNGEE. Losses at the gene ends were 3 bases for V and 5 bases for J; bases not matched to a gene: 10.